This T cell receptor beta chain was recovered during a study of a mutant IDH1 vaccine in newly diagnosed glioma. Study-wide background: Eight vaccine injections were given to patients in weeks 1, 3, 5, 7, 11, 15, 19 and 23. Onset of vaccination occurred 4-6 weeks following radiotherapy alone, or with temozolomide cycles.

The time point was: week 23, last vaccination. One vaccine dose held 300 ug of mutant IDH1 20-mer peptide and came with topical imiquimod. Every donor had a new WHO grade 3 or 4 astrocytoma that was IDH1-mutant, with loss of nuclear ATRX. In regard to this clone: Antigen specificity is unknown.

The germline gives CDR1 MGHDK, CDR2 SYGVNS. The CDR3 covers 14 residues. Deletions cut 2 bases from V and 6 bases from J, with 14 bases between. TCRdb's table, derived via immunoSEQ multiplex PCR, lists solely in-frame clones and lacks some. The sample carries about 65,000 clones, roughly 85% recorded once. The chain recombines TRBV25-1 with TRBJ2-7; D remains ambiguous. The sequence was obtained from a man younger than 40 with glioma. The source was PBMCs, collected from a glioma patient whose treatment included an IDH1 peptide vaccine. This chain's CDR3 is CASSEGIDLSEQYF. For the CDR3, the DNA is TGTGCCAGCAGTGAAGGAATAGACCTCTCCGAGCAGTACTTC.